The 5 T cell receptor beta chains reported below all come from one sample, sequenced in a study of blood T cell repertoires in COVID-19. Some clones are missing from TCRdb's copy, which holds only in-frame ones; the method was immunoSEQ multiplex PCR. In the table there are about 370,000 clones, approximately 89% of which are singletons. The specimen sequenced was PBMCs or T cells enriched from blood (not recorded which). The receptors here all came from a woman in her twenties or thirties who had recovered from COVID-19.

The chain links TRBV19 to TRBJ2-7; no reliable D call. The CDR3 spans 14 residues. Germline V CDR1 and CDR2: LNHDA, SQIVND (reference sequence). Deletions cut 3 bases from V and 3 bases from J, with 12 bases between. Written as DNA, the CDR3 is TGTGCCAGTAGTATTAAGCTATTTTACTACGAGCAGTACTTC. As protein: CASSIKLFYYEQYF. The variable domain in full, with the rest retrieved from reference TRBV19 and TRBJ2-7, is DGGITQSPKYLFRKEGQNVTLSCEQNLNHDAMYWYRQDPGQGLRLIYYSQIVNDFQKGDIAEGYSVSREKKESFPLTVTSAQKNPTAFYLCASSIKLFYYEQYFGPGTRLTVT.

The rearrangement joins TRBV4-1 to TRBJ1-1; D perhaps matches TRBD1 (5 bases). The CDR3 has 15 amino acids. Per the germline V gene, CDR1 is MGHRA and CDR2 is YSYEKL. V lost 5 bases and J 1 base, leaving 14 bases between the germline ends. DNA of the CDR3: TGCGCCAGCAGCTATAGGGGTGGGCGGAACACTGAAGCTTTCTTT. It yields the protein CASSYRGGRNTEAFF.

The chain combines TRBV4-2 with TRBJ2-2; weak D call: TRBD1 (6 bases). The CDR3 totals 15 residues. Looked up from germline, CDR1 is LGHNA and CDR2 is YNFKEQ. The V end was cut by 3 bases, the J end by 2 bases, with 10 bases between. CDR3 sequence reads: CASSHAGANTGELFF. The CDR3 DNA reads TGTGCCAGCAGCCATGCAGGGGCTAACACCGGGGAGCTGTTTTTT.

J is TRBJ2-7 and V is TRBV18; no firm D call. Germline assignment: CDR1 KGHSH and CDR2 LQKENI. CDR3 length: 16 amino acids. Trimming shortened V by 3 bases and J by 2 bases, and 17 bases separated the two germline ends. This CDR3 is CASSPESMRKTYEQYF. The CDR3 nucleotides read TGTGCCAGCTCACCGGAAAGCATGAGGAAGACCTACGAGCAGTACTTC.

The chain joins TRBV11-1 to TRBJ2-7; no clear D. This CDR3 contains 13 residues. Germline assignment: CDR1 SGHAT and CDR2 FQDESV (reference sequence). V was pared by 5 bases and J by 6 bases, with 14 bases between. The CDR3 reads CASSSSREGEQYF. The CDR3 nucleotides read TGTGCCAGCAGCAGTAGCAGAGAAGGCGAGCAGTACTTC.